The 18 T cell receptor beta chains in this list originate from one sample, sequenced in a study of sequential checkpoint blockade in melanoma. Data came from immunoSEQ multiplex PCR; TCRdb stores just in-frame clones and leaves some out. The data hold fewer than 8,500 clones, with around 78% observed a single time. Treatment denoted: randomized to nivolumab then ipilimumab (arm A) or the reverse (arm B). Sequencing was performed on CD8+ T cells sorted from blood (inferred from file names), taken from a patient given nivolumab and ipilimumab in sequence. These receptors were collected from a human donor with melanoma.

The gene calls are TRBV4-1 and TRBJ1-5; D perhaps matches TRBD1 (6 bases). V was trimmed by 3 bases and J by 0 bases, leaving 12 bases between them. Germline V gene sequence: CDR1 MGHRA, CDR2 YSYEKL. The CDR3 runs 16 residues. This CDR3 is CASSQIQGHSNQPQHF. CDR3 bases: TGCGCCAGCAGCCAGATCCAGGGGCATAGCAATCAGCCCCAGCATTTT.

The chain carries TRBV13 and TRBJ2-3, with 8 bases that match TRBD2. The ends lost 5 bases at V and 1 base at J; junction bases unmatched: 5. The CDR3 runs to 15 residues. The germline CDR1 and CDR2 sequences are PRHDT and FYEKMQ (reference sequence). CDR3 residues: CASSMLSGGTDTQYF. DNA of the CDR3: TGTGCCAGCAGCATGCTTAGCGGGGGCACAGATACGCAGTATTTT.

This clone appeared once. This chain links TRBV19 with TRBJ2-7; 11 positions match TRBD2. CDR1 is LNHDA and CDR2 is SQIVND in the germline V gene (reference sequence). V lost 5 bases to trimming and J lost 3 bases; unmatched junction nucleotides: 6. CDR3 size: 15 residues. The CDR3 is CASSGLAGGGYEQYF. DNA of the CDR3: TGTGCCAGTAGTGGGCTAGCGGGAGGCGGCTACGAGCAGTACTTC.

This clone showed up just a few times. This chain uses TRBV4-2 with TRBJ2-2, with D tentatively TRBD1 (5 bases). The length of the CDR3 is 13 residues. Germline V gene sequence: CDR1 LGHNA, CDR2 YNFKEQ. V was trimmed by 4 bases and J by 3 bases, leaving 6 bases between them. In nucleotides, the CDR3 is TGTGCCAGCAGCCCGACAGACACCGGGGAGCTGTTTTTT. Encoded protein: CASSPTDTGELFF.

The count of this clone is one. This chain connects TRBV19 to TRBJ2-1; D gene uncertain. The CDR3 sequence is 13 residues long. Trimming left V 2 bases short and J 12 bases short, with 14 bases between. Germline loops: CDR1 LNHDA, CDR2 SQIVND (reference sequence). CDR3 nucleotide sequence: TGTGCCAGTAGTATATTAAGAGGCGCCGTGCAGTTCTTC. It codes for CASSILRGAVQFF.

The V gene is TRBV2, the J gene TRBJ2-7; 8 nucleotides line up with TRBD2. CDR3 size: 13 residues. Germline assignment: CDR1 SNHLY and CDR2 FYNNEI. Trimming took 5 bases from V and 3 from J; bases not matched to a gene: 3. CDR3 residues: CASSWAGGYEQYF. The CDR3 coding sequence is TGTGCCAGCAGTTGGGCGGGGGGCTACGAGCAGTACTTC. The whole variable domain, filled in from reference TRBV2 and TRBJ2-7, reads EPEVTQTPSHQVTQMGQEVILRCVPISNHLYFYWYRQILGQKVEFLVSFYNNEISEKSEIFDDQFSVERPDGSNFTLKIRSTKLEDSAMYFCASSWAGGYEQYFGPGTRLTVT.

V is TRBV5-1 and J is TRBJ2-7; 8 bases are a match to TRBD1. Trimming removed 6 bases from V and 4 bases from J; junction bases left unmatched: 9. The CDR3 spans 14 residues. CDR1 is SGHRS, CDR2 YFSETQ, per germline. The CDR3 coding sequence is TGCGCCAGCACGCCCCCGGACAGGGTATACGAGCAGTACTTC. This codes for CASTPPDRVYEQYF.

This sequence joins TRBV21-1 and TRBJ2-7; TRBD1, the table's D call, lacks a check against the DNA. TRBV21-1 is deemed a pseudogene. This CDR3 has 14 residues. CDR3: CASSKGNRTYEQYF. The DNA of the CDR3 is TGTGCCAGCAGCAAAGGAAACAGAACCTACGAGCAGTACTTC.

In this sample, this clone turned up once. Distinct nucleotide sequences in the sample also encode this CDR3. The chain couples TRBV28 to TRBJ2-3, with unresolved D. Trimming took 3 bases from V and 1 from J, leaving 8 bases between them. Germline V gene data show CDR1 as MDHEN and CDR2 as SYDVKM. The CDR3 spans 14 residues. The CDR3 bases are TGTGCCAGCAGTTTTGTGGCGGGCACAGATACGCAGTATTTT. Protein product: CASSFVAGTDTQYF.

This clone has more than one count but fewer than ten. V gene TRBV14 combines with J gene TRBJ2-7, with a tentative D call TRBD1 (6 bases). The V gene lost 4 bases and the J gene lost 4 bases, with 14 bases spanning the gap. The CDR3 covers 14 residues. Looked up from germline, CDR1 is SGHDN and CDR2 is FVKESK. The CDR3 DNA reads TGTGCCAGCAGCCTTGTCGGCAGGGGTTACGAGCAGTACTTC. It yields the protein CASSLVGRGYEQYF.

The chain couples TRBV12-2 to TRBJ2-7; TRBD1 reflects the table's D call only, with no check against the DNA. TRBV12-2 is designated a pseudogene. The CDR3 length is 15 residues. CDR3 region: CASRSPGTGYYEQYF. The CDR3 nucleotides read TGTGCAAGTCGCTCCCCCGGGACAGGGTACTACGAGCAGTACTTC.

CDR3 in DNA: TGTGCCAGCAGTTTCTTGATCGGCTACGGGGGATACGAGCAGTACTTC. Translation gives CASSFLIGYGGYEQYF. The chain uses TRBV28 and TRBJ2-7, with D maybe TRBD2 (6 bases). Trimming left V 3 bases short and J 4 bases short, with 19 bases between. The germline gives CDR1 MDHEN, CDR2 SYDVKM. The CDR3 extends over 16 amino acids.

CDR3 DNA: TGTGCCACCAGCAACCTCCTTGGGGGCCCCGGGGAGCTGTTTTTT. Protein: CATSNLLGGPGELFF. The chain couples TRBV15 to TRBJ2-2, with TRBD1 as a possible D gene (6 bases). V was trimmed by 4 bases and J by 6 bases, leaving 15 bases between them. The germline V gene has CDR1 LNHNV and CDR2 YYDKDF (reference sequence). This CDR3 region has 15 residues. Complete variable domain (other parts from reference TRBV15 and TRBJ2-2): DAMVIQNPRYQVTQFGKPVTLSCSQTLNHNVMYWYQQKSSQAPKLLFHYYDKDFNNEADTPDNFQSRRPNTSFCFLDIRSPGLGDTAMYLCATSNLLGGPGELFFGEGSRLTVL.

The chain's CDR3 is CASSPGGYNEQFF. The CDR3 DNA follows: TGTGCCAGCAGTCCGGGGGGATACAATGAGCAGTTCTTC. The chain couples TRBV9 to TRBJ2-1; the match to TRBD2 covers 7 bases. The CDR3 covers 13 residues. Trimming cost V 5 bases and J 4 bases; bases outside gene matches: 3. In germline, CDR1 is SGDLS, CDR2 YYNGEE. The whole variable domain, remainder taken from reference TRBV9 and TRBJ2-1, is DSGVTQTPKHLITATGQRVTLRCSPRSGDLSVYWYQQSLDQGLQFLIQYYNGEERAKGNILERFSAQQFPDLHSELNLSSLELGDSALYFCASSPGGYNEQFFGPGTRLTVL.

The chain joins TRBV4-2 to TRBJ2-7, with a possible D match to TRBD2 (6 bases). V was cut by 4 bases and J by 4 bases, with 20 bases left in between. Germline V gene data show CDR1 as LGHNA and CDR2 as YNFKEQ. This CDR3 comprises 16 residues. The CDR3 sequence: CASSPPGRGTNYEQYF. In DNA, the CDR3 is TGTGCCAGCAGCCCCCCCGGACGGGGGACCAATTACGAGCAGTACTTC.

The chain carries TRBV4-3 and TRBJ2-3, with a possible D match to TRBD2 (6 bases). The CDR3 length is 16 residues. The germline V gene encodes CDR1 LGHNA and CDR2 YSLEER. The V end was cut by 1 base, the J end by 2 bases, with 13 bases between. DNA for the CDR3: TGCGCCAGCAGCCAAGCGGCAGGGCGGGACACAGATACGCAGTATTTT. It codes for CASSQAAGRDTDTQYF.

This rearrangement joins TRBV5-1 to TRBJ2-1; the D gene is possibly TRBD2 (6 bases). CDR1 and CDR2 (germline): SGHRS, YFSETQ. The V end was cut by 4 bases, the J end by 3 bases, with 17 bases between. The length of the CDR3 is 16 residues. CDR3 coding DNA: TGCGCCAGCAGCCCCGGGGTGGGGGGAGTCTACAATGAGCAGTTCTTC. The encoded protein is CASSPGVGGVYNEQFF.

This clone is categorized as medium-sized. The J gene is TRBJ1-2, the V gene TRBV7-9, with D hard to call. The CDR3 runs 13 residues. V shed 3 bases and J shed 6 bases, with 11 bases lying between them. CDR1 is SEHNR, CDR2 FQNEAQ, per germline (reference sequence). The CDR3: CASSLYDSDGYTF. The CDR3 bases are TGTGCCAGCAGCTTGTACGACTCGGATGGCTACACCTTC.